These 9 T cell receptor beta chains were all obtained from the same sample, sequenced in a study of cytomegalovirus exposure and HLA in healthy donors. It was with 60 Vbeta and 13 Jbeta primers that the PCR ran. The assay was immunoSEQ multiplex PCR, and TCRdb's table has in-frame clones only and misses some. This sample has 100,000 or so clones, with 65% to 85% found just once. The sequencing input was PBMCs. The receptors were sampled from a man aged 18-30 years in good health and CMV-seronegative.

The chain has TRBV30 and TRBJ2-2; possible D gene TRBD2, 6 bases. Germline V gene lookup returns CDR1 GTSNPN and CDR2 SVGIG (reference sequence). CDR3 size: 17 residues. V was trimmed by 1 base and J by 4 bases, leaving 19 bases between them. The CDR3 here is CAWSGAGRWRGTGELFF. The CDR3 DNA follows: TGTGCCTGGAGTGGGGCAGGGCGTTGGCGGGGCACCGGGGAGCTGTTTTTT.

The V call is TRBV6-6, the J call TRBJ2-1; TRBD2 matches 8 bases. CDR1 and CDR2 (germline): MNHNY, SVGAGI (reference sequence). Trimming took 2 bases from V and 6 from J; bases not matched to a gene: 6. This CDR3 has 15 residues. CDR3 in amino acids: CASSYPTGGINEQFF. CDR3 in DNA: TGTGCCAGCAGTTACCCCACGGGAGGGATCAATGAGCAGTTCTTC.

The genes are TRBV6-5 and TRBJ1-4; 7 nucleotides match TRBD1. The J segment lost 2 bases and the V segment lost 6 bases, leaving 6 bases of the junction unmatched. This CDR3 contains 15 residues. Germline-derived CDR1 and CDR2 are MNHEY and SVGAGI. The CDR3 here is CASRLGTATNEKLFF. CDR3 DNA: TGTGCCAGCAGGCTTGGGACAGCTACTAATGAAAAACTGTTTTTT.

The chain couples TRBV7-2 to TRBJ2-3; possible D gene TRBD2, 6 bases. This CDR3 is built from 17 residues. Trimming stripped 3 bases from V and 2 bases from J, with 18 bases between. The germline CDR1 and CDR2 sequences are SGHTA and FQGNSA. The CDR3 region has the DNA TGTGCCAGCAGCTTGCCCAGCGGGCCGCTCCACACAGATACGCAGTATTTT. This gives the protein CASSLPSGPLHTDTQYF.

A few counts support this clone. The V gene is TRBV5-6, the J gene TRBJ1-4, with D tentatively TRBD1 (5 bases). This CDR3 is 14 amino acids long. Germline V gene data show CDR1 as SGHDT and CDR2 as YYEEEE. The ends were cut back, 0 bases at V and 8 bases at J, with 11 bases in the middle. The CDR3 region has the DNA TGTGCCAGCAGCTTGGTAGGGGCCCAAGAAAAACTGTTTTTT. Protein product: CASSLVGAQEKLFF.

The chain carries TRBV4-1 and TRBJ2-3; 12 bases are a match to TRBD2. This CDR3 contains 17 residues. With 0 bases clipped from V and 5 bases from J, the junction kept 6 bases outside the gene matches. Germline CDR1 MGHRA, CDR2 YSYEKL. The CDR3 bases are TGCGCCAGCAGCCAAGATCCTGGGACTAGCGGGTTAGATACGCAGTATTTT. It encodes CASSQDPGTSGLDTQYF.

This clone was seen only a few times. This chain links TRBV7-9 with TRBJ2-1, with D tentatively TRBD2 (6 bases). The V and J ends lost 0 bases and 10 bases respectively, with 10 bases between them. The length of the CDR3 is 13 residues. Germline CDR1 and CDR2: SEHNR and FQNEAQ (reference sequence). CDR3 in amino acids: CASSLALLAEQFF. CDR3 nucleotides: TGTGCCAGCAGCTTAGCGCTACTAGCAGAGCAGTTCTTC. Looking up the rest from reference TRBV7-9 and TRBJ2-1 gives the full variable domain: DTGVSQNPRHKITKRGQNVTFRCDPISEHNRLYWYRQTLGQGPEFLTYFQNEAQLEKSRLLSDRFSAERPKGSFSTLEIQRTEQGDSAMYLCASSLALLAEQFFGPGTRLTVL.

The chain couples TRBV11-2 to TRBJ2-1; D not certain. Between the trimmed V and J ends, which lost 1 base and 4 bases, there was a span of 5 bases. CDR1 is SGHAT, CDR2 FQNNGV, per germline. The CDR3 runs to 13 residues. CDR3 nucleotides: TGTGCCAGCAGCTTAGTACTATACAATGAGCAGTTCTTC. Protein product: CASSLVLYNEQFF.

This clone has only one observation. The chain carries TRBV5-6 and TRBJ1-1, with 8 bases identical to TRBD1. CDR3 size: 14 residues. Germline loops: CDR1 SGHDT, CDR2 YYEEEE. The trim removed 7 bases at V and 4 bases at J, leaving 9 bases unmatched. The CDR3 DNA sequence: TGTGCCAGCTCGACCGCAGGGGGCGGCACTGAAGCTTTCTTT. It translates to CASSTAGGGTEAFF. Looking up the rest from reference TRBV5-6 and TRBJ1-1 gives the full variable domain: DAGVTQSPTHLIKTRGQQVTLRCSPKSGHDTVSWYQQALGQGPQFIFQYYEEEERQRGNFPDRFSGHQFPNYSSELNVNALLLGDSALYLCASSTAGGGTEAFFGQGTRLTVV.